The 27 T cell receptor beta chains below were found in one sample sequenced in a study of blood T cell repertoires in COVID-19. Assay: immunoSEQ multiplex PCR; the TCRdb copy retains only in-frame clones and omits some. The data contain about 260,000 clones, about nine tenths of them singletons. Sequenced: peripheral blood. The origin of the receptors is a woman between 40 and 50 years old with acute or convalescent COVID-19.

The chain has TRBV2 and TRBJ2-7, with a weak D call TRBD1 (6 bases). Germline V gene data show CDR1 as SNHLY and CDR2 as FYNNEI. Deletions cut 3 bases from V and 4 bases from J, with 13 bases between. The CDR3 is 14 residues long. CDR3 in DNA: TGTGCCAGCAGTGATGACAGGAGAGTTTACGAGCAGTACGTC. As protein: CASSDDRRVYEQYV.

This clone was counted between two and nine times. This rearrangement joins TRBV3-1 (or the pseudogene TRBV3-2) to TRBJ1-2; unclear D gene. Germline V CDR1 and CDR2: LGHDT, YNNKEL (reference sequence). The V and J ends lost 4 bases and 9 bases respectively, with 21 bases between them. The CDR3 runs to 15 residues. The CDR3 DNA reads TGTGCCAGCAGCCTAAGTAGCTCGGTAACTATGCGCTACACCTTC. This encodes CASSLSSSVTMRYTF.

This clone was seen a single time. The rearrangement links TRBV11-2 to TRBJ2-7; TRBD2 matches 12 bases. CDR1 and CDR2 (germline): SGHAT, FQNNGV. This CDR3 has 13 amino acids. J lost 12 bases, V lost 4 bases, and 7 bases had no gene match. CDR3 nucleotides: TGTGCCAGCAGCTCTCTGACTAGCGGGGGAACGTACGTC. Translating gives CASSSLTSGGTYV.

CDR3 residues: CASSLRGYGYTF. CDR3 coding DNA: TGCGCCAGCAGCTTGCGGGGGTATGGCTACACCTTC. The chain recombines TRBV5-1 with TRBJ1-2; D is perhaps TRBD1 (5 bases). In germline, CDR1 is SGHRS, CDR2 YFSETQ. The length of the CDR3 is 12 residues. The V end lost 1 base, the J end lost 5 bases, and 6 bases lay between the germline ends.

V is TRBV19 and J is TRBJ1-5; D is perhaps TRBD1 (6 bases). Trimming removed 6 bases from V and 5 bases from J, with 11 bases in between. The CDR3 spans 13 residues. In germline, CDR1 is LNHDA, CDR2 SQIVND (reference sequence). The CDR3 region is CASSGTYDQPQHF. In nucleotides, the CDR3 is TGTGCCAGTAGCGGGACATATGATCAGCCCCAGCATTTT.

Here the CDR3 DNA reads TGTGCCAGCAGTGAAGGCAGGGGGTCCAATCAGCCCCAGCATTTT. Translating gives CASSEGRGSNQPQHF. This chain links TRBV2 with TRBJ1-5, with 7 bases matching TRBD1. The CDR3 spans 15 residues. V lost 1 base, J lost 3 bases, and 3 bases stayed unmatched. Germline V lookup: CDR1 SNHLY, CDR2 FYNNEI.

This rearrangement joins TRBV11-2 to TRBJ2-3, with 7 bases identical to TRBD2. The CDR3 loop spans 16 amino acids. Looked up from germline, CDR1 is SGHAT and CDR2 is FQNNGV. Trimming took 6 bases from V and 8 from J; bases not matched to a gene: 17. For the CDR3, the DNA is TGTGCCAGCAGGACTTGGGAGGGGAAGGGTGTTGGTACGCAGTATTTT. It specifies CASRTWEGKGVGTQYF.

This chain links TRBV21-1 with TRBJ2-1; whether TRBD2, the table's D call, matches the DNA was not checked. TRBV21-1 is a pseudogene segment. The CDR3 loop spans 17 amino acids. The CDR3 sequence: CASSKGSGGRSYNEQFF. In DNA form, the CDR3 reads TGTGCCAGCAGCAAAGGGAGCGGGGGGCGTTCTTACAATGAGCAGTTCTTC.

The chain carries TRBV7-2 and TRBJ2-7; 9 nucleotides agree with TRBD1. J lost 4 bases, V lost 2 bases, and 12 bases had no gene match. The CDR3 has 17 residues. Per the germline V gene, CDR1 is SGHTA and CDR2 is FQGNSA. DNA for the CDR3: TGTGCCAGCAGCTTATCCTTGGGACAGGGAAGTCCGTACGAGCAGTACGTC. It encodes CASSLSLGQGSPYEQYV.

This chain connects TRBV15 to TRBJ2-3; the D gene is possibly TRBD2 (7 bases). The CDR3 is made up of 13 amino acids. V lost 7 bases and J 4 bases, leaving 12 bases between the germline ends. Germline CDR1 LNHNV, CDR2 YYDKDF (reference sequence). DNA of the CDR3: TGTGCCACCACTGGGGGGGGCCCAGATACGCAGTATTTT. It specifies CATTGGGPDTQYF.

J is TRBJ1-3 and V is TRBV7-9; 10 bases map to TRBD1. This CDR3 region has 16 residues. With 4 bases clipped from V and 0 bases from J, the junction kept 3 bases outside the gene matches. Germline CDR1 reads SEHNR; CDR2 reads FQNEAQ (reference sequence). Written as DNA, the CDR3 is TGTGCCAGCAGCTCGACAGGGGGCCACTCTGGAAACACCATATATTTT. It codes for CASSSTGGHSGNTIYF. The variable domain in full, completed from reference TRBV7-9 and TRBJ1-3, reads DTGVSQNPRHKITKRGQNVTFRCDPISEHNRLYWYRQTLGQGPEFLTYFQNEAQLEKSRLLSDRFSAERPKGSFSTLEIQRTEQGDSAMYLCASSSTGGHSGNTIYFGEGSWLTVV.

This chain links TRBV7-2 with TRBJ2-3, with 11 bases that match TRBD1. This CDR3 spans 19 amino acids. Germline trimming cut 5 bases from V and 0 bases from J; bases unmatched to any gene: 13. Germline CDR1 SGHTA, CDR2 FQGNSA. The CDR3 sequence: CASSPWDRGLRFSTDTQYF. CDR3 sequence (DNA): TGTGCCAGCAGCCCCTGGGACAGGGGGTTGCGATTTAGCACAGATACGCAGTATTTT. Complete variable domain (other parts from reference TRBV7-2 and TRBJ2-3): GAGVSQSPSNKVTEKGKDVELRCDPISGHTALYWYRQSLGQGLEFLIYFQGNSAPDKSGLPSDRFSAERTGGSVSTLTIQRTQQEDSAVYLCASSPWDRGLRFSTDTQYFGPGTRLTVL.

This clone was seen once. The V call is TRBV5-8, the J call TRBJ1-2; possible D gene TRBD1, 6 bases. The CDR3 contains 13 residues. CDR1 is SGHTS, CDR2 YDEGEE, per germline. Trimming pared 4 bases from V and 2 bases from J, leaving 9 bases between. CDR3 loop: CASSRTGNYGYTF. The CDR3 DNA reads TGTGCCAGCAGCAGAACAGGGAACTATGGCTACACCTTC.

V gene TRBV30 combines with J gene TRBJ1-3; a weak D match, TRBD1 (6 bases). Looked up from germline, CDR1 is GTSNPN and CDR2 is SVGIG (reference sequence). The V and J ends lost 3 bases and 2 bases respectively, with 14 bases between them. The CDR3 totals 15 residues. Here the CDR3 reads CAWRGKGVAGNTIYF. In nucleotides, the CDR3 is TGTGCCTGGAGGGGGAAGGGGGTTGCTGGAAACACCATATATTTT.

CDR3 in DNA: TGTGCCAGCAGTTACTCGCTGAATAGCGAGCAGTACGTC. It yields the protein CASSYSLNSEQYV. The J gene is TRBJ2-7, the V gene TRBV6-5; D remains unclear. The CDR3 is made up of 13 amino acids. V lost 0 bases to trimming and J lost 6 bases, with 9 bases between them. Per the germline V gene, CDR1 is MNHEY and CDR2 is SVGAGI.

Here the CDR3 reads CASSFGSGGTEAFF. The CDR3 DNA sequence: TGTGCCAGCAGCTTCGGGTCAGGGGGGACTGAAGCTTTCTTT. The chain is built from TRBV7-9 and TRBJ1-1, with TRBD1 identical over 7 bases. The CDR3 runs to 14 residues. CDR1 and CDR2 from the germline V gene are SEHNR and FQNEAQ (reference sequence). The trim removed 3 bases at V and 5 bases at J, leaving 6 bases unmatched.

The V gene is TRBV15, the J gene TRBJ1-1; TRBD1 is a possible D gene (5 bases). The CDR3 contains 14 residues. CDR1 LNHNV and CDR2 YYDKDF come from the germline V gene (reference sequence). V was trimmed by 3 bases and J by 3 bases, leaving 11 bases between them. The CDR3 region has the DNA TGTGCCACCAGCAGCCAGGGAGGGTACACTGAAGCTTTCTTT. Translation: CATSSQGGYTEAFF. The whole variable domain, remainder taken from reference TRBV15 and TRBJ1-1, is DAMVIQNPRYQVTQFGKPVTLSCSQTLNHNVMYWYQQKSSQAPKLLFHYYDKDFNNEADTPDNFQSRRPNTSFCFLDIRSPGLGDTAMYLCATSSQGGYTEAFFGQGTRLTVV.

CDR3 DNA sequence: TGTGCCAGCAGCTTAGGGGGGGGCACCGGGGAGCTGTTTTTT. Translation: CASSLGGGTGELFF. The chain couples TRBV7-2 to TRBJ2-2; 7 nucleotides match TRBD2. Trimming at V came to 1 base and at J to 4 bases, leaving 0 bases not matched to a gene. CDR1 and CDR2 from the germline V gene are SGHTA and FQGNSA. The CDR3 contains 14 residues.

The J gene is TRBJ1-2, the V gene TRBV3-1 (or the pseudogene TRBV3-2), with no clear D. Trimming removed 2 bases from V and 8 bases from J, with 6 bases in between. The CDR3 is 11 residues long. Germline lookup yields CDR1 LGHDT and CDR2 YNNKEL (reference sequence). CDR3 DNA sequence: TGTGCCAGCAGCCAAAATCGGGGCTACACCTTC. This encodes CASSQNRGYTF.

The CDR3 DNA follows: TGTGCCACCAGTGATTCCAACGACAGGCTCTATGGCTACACCTTC. Protein product: CATSDSNDRLYGYTF. This chain joins TRBV24-1 and TRBJ1-2, with D maybe TRBD1 (6 bases). This CDR3 has 15 residues. The V end lost 2 bases, the J end lost 4 bases, and 13 bases lay between the germline ends. Germline CDR1 reads KGHDR; CDR2 reads SFDVKD.

V is TRBV6-2 or TRBV6-3 and J is TRBJ2-7; D gene ambiguous. This CDR3 is 13 amino acids long. Germline-derived CDR1 and CDR2 are MNHEY and SVGEGT. Trimming took 5 bases from V and 2 from J, leaving 10 bases between them. CDR3 residues: CASSRRSPYEQYV. Written as DNA, the CDR3 is TGTGCCAGCAGTAGGCGGTCCCCCTACGAGCAGTACGTC.

A remark on this clone: A much larger clone differs by one base, so this may be a read error. The gene calls are TRBV5-4 and TRBJ2-1, with 8 bases aligning to TRBD1. CDR1 is SGHNT, CDR2 YYREEE, per germline (reference sequence). The CDR3 runs 15 residues. V shed 3 bases, J shed 0 bases, and the junction held 2 bases outside the gene matches. The CDR3 protein is CASSSGQGSYNEQFF. The CDR3 DNA follows: TGTGCCAGCAGCTCCGGACAGGGCTCCTACAATGAGCAGTTCTTC. Full variable domain (remainder filled in from reference TRBV5-4 and TRBJ2-1): ETGVTQSPTHLIKTRGQQVTLRCSSQSGHNTVSWYQQALGQGPQFIFQYYREEENGRGNFPPRFSGLQFPNYSSELNVNALELDDSALYLCASSSGQGSYNEQFFGPGTRLTVL.

The rearrangement uses TRBV6-1 and TRBJ1-3, with TRBD1 matching over 7 bases. The germline V gene has CDR1 MNHNS and CDR2 SASEGT. Germline trimming cut 1 base from V and 0 bases from J; bases unmatched to any gene: 9. The CDR3 consists of 18 residues. The CDR3 DNA is TGTGCCAGCAGTGAAGGTCCCCTCGACAGGGTCTCTGGAAACACCATATATTTT. As protein: CASSEGPLDRVSGNTIYF.

J is TRBJ2-5 and V is TRBV9; D ambiguous. The length of the CDR3 is 13 residues. The germline CDR1 and CDR2 sequences are SGDLS and YYNGEE. Trimming pared 0 bases from V and 5 bases from J, leaving 8 bases between. The CDR3, as DNA: TGTGCCAGCAGCGTAGGGGTCGGGGAGACCCAGTACTTC. This encodes CASSVGVGETQYF. Full variable domain (missing parts from reference TRBV9 and TRBJ2-5): DSGVTQTPKHLITATGQRVTLRCSPRSGDLSVYWYQQSLDQGLQFLIQYYNGEERAKGNILERFSAQQFPDLHSELNLSSLELGDSALYFCASSVGVGETQYFGPGTRLLVL.

The chain joins TRBV12-3 or TRBV12-4 to TRBJ1-3; D gene ambiguous. CDR3 length: 13 residues. The ends were cut back, 3 bases at V and 2 bases at J, with 5 bases in the middle. In DNA, the CDR3 is TGTGCCAGCAGTTTTTCCGCTGGAAACACCATATATTTT. Encoded protein: CASSFSAGNTIYF.

The chain links TRBV7-6 to TRBJ1-1; unclear D gene. Germline V gene sequence: CDR1 SGHVS, CDR2 FNYEAQ. V shed 1 base and J shed 6 bases, with 9 bases lying between them. There are 13 residues in the CDR3. The CDR3 DNA is TGTGCCAGCAGCTTAGGAGGGAGCTCTGAAGCTTTCTTT. Residues: CASSLGGSSEAFF.

The chain recombines TRBV7-2 with TRBJ2-3, with TRBD2 matching over 8 bases. CDR3 length: 14 amino acids. Germline V gene sequence: CDR1 SGHTA, CDR2 FQGNSA. V was clipped by 5 bases and J by 4 bases; unmatched bases: 5. The CDR3 DNA reads TGTGCCAGCAGCAACCGACTAGCGTCAGATACGCAGTATTTT. The encoded protein is CASSNRLASDTQYF.